The 23 T cell receptor beta chains presented below share a single source sample, sequenced in a study of a mutant IDH1 vaccine in newly diagnosed glioma. The antigens for these receptors are not known. Method: immunoSEQ multiplex PCR; TCRdb's copy keeps in-frame clones and lacks some. This sample has tens of thousands of clones; about 81% occur once, and the top ten carry 7.5% to 10%. Indicated time point: week 23, last vaccination. Topical imiquimod was applied with each vaccine dose, which held 300 ug of mutant IDH1 20-mer peptide. This specimen was PBMCs, taken from a glioma patient whose treatment included an IDH1 peptide vaccine. These receptors were obtained from a middle-aged woman with glioma. Some clones in this sample may be carry-over from other donors' samples.

This chain links TRBV30 with TRBJ2-7; TRBD1 is a possible D gene (6 bases). Germline assignment: CDR1 GTSNPN and CDR2 SVGIG (reference sequence). The CDR3 sequence is 15 residues long. V lost 0 bases and J 2 bases, leaving 14 bases between the germline ends. The CDR3 here is CAWSVREGVAYEQYF. CDR3 coding DNA: TGTGCCTGGAGTGTACGAGAGGGGGTCGCCTACGAGCAGTACTTC.

The V gene is TRBV14, the J gene TRBJ1-4, with D unresolved. The CDR3 is 16 amino acids. Deletions cut 4 bases from V and 0 bases from J, with 12 bases between. Germline V lookup: CDR1 SGHDN, CDR2 FVKESK. CDR3 sequence (DNA): TGTGCCAGCAGCCCCTATCGGTCGGCAACTAATGAAAAACTGTTTTTT. Translating gives CASSPYRSATNEKLFF.

Only a few counts were recorded for this clone. CDR3 in DNA: TGTGCCAGCGGTCATCCCGGGGAGCTGTTTTTT. Translation: CASGHPGELFF. V gene TRBV2 combines with J gene TRBJ2-2, with D unresolved. Trimming pared 8 bases from V and 6 bases from J, leaving 7 bases between. In germline, CDR1 is SNHLY, CDR2 FYNNEI. CDR3 length: 11 residues. The full variable domain, its missing parts supplied by reference TRBV2 and TRBJ2-2, is EPEVTQTPSHQVTQMGQEVILRCVPISNHLYFYWYRQILGQKVEFLVSFYNNEISEKSEIFDDQFSVERPDGSNFTLKIRSTKLEDSAMYFCASGHPGELFFGEGSRLTVL.

The chain employs TRBV9 and TRBJ1-6; D is undetermined. Germline loops: CDR1 SGDLS, CDR2 YYNGEE. CDR3 size: 16 residues. V shed 3 bases and J shed 7 bases, with 17 bases lying between them. CDR3 in amino acids: CASSGVAGVLNSPLHF. The CDR3, as DNA: TGTGCCAGCAGCGGGGTAGCCGGGGTCCTCAATTCACCCCTCCACTTT. Full variable domain (outside the CDR3, taken from reference TRBV9 and TRBJ1-6): DSGVTQTPKHLITATGQRVTLRCSPRSGDLSVYWYQQSLDQGLQFLIQYYNGEERAKGNILERFSAQQFPDLHSELNLSSLELGDSALYFCASSGVAGVLNSPLHFGNGTRLTVT.

J is TRBJ1-1 and V is TRBV18; no clear D. V lost 6 bases and J lost 1, with 15 bases in between. This CDR3 has 15 residues. Germline values: CDR1 KGHSH, CDR2 LQKENI. The CDR3 coding sequence is TGTGCCAGCTCCGACTCGGGGTGGAAGAACACTGAAGCTTTCTTT. It yields the protein CASSDSGWKNTEAFF.

The rearrangement links TRBV9 to TRBJ1-2; D is uncertain. CDR3 length: 13 amino acids. Looked up from germline, CDR1 is SGDLS and CDR2 is YYNGEE. V was cut by 2 bases and J by 6 bases, with 11 bases left in between. The CDR3 region is CASSVARNDGYTF. The CDR3 DNA reads as TGTGCCAGCAGCGTTGCCAGGAACGATGGCTACACCTTC.

This chain joins TRBV19 and TRBJ1-2; 7 nucleotides match TRBD1. The CDR3 covers 15 residues. Unmatched junction bases numbered 12, after V lost 7 bases and J lost 4 bases. Looked up from germline, CDR1 is LNHDA and CDR2 is SQIVND (reference sequence). The CDR3 is CASNPDREDRYGYTF. CDR3 coding DNA: TGTGCCAGTAACCCCGACAGGGAGGATCGCTATGGCTACACCTTC. Looking up the rest from reference TRBV19 and TRBJ1-2 gives the full variable domain: DGGITQSPKYLFRKEGQNVTLSCEQNLNHDAMYWYRQDPGQGLRLIYYSQIVNDFQKGDIAEGYSVSREKKESFPLTVTSAQKNPTAFYLCASNPDREDRYGYTFGSGTRLTVV.

The chain couples TRBV6-5 to TRBJ2-6; no definite D call. The CDR3 length is 16 residues. The germline V and J ends were trimmed by 2 bases and 3 bases, with 11 bases remaining between them. The germline CDR1 and CDR2 sequences are MNHEY and SVGAGI. The CDR3 sequence: CASSYDRAGGANVLTF. In nucleotides, the CDR3 is TGTGCCAGCAGTTACGATAGGGCAGGTGGGGCCAACGTCCTGACTTTC.

The rearrangement uses TRBV5-6 and TRBJ2-4, with D possibly TRBD1 on 5 matching bases. Trimming stripped 0 bases from V and 8 bases from J, with 18 bases between. The length of the CDR3 is 16 residues. Germline CDR1 SGHDT, CDR2 YYEEEE. The CDR3 is CASSLAGSGRVDIQYF. Here the CDR3 DNA reads TGTGCCAGCAGCTTGGCCGGGTCTGGCAGGGTGGACATTCAGTACTTC.

DNA for the CDR3: TGCAACCCGAGGGCTAGCGGGGGTGAGACCCAGTACTTC. Protein: CNPRASGGETQYF. V usage is TRBV29-1 and J usage is TRBJ2-5, with 10 bases matching TRBD2. This CDR3 spans 13 amino acids. CDR1 and CDR2 (germline): SQVTM, ANQGSEA.

This rearrangement joins TRBV5-1 to TRBJ1-3; D not resolved. The CDR3 spans 10 residues. The V gene lost 5 bases and the J gene lost 4 bases, with 1 base spanning the gap. Germline lookup yields CDR1 SGHRS and CDR2 YFSETQ. CDR3 loop: CASRGNTIYF. Here the CDR3 DNA reads TGCGCCAGCAGGGGAAACACCATATATTTT. Combining the CDR3 with reference TRBV5-1 and TRBJ1-3 gives the whole variable domain KAGVTQTPRYLIKTRGQQVTLSCSPISGHRSVSWYQQTPGQGLQFLFEYFSETQRNKGNFPGRFSGRQFSNSRSEMNVSTLELGDSALYLCASRGNTIYFGEGSWLTVV.

The rearrangement joins TRBV27 to TRBJ2-7, with 9 bases identical to TRBD2. Germline assignment: CDR1 MNHEY and CDR2 SMNVEV (reference sequence). The J segment lost 2 bases and the V segment lost 4 bases, leaving 6 bases of the junction unmatched. The CDR3 length is 15 residues. CDR3 DNA sequence: TGTGCCAGCAGTTCCGAGGGCGGGGGGGCCTACGAGCAGTACTTC. Translated: CASSSEGGGAYEQYF.

The chain employs TRBV10-3 and TRBJ2-3; maybe TRBD2 (6 bases). V gave up 4 bases and J gave up 1 base, with 9 bases separating them. The CDR3 sequence is 14 residues long. Germline CDR1 reads ENHRY; CDR2 reads SYGVKD. The CDR3 nucleotides read TGTGCCATCAGTGGAGGAGGGGGCACAGATACGCAGTATTTT. Amino acid sequence: CAISGGGGTDTQYF.

The gene calls are TRBV7-9 and TRBJ2-7, with D perhaps matching TRBD1 or TRBD2 (6 bases each). Germline CDR1 reads SEHNR; CDR2 reads FQNEAQ (reference sequence). V was pared by 7 bases and J by 0 bases, with 10 bases between. This CDR3 has 13 residues. CDR3 nucleotides: TGTGCCAGCAACCGGGGGCCCTCCTACGAGCAGTACTTC. It is translated as CASNRGPSYEQYF.

The gene calls are TRBV29-1 and TRBJ1-2, with 7 bases that match TRBD1. This CDR3 has 12 amino acids. J gave up 3 bases and V 7 bases, and 5 bases lay outside the gene matches. The germline CDR1 and CDR2 sequences are SQVTM and ANQGSEA. CDR3 amino acids: CSALGTDYGYTF. The CDR3 nucleotides read TGCAGCGCACTAGGGACAGACTATGGCTACACCTTC. The full variable domain, with the rest looked up from reference TRBV29-1 and TRBJ1-2, is SAVISQKPSRDICQRGTSLTIQCQVDSQVTMMFWYRQQPGQSLTLIATANQGSEATYESGFVIDKFPISRPNLTFSTLTVSNMSPEDSSIYLCSALGTDYGYTFGSGTRLTVV.

The chain joins TRBV18 to TRBJ1-3; the D gene is possibly TRBD1 (6 bases). Germline CDR1 and CDR2: KGHSH and LQKENI. The germline V and J ends were trimmed by 2 bases and 3 bases, with 23 bases remaining between them. The CDR3 contains 19 residues. DNA for the CDR3: TGTGCCAGCTCACCATACCGACTGGGACAAATCGCTAGTGGAAACACCATATATTTT. It codes for CASSPYRLGQIASGNTIYF.

The gene calls are TRBV5-6 and TRBJ1-4; 10 bases are shared with TRBD1. This CDR3 has 16 amino acids. CDR1 and CDR2 (germline): SGHDT, YYEEEE. Trimming took 0 bases from V and 7 from J; bases not matched to a gene: 6. The CDR3 here is CASSLEVGTGVEKLFF. The CDR3, as DNA: TGTGCCAGCAGCTTGGAGGTCGGGACAGGGGTTGAAAAACTGTTTTTT.

Here the CDR3 reads CASSSRPTGNSRGANVLTF. CDR3 DNA sequence: TGTGCCAGCAGCTCAAGACCGACTGGTAATTCGCGCGGGGCCAACGTCCTGACTTTC. The chain combines TRBV7-9 with TRBJ2-6; D is unclear. This CDR3 has 19 amino acids. Germline loops: CDR1 SEHNR, CDR2 FQNEAQ (reference sequence). V was shortened by 4 bases and J by 4 bases, with 23 bases between the two germline ends.

The chain couples TRBV7-2 to TRBJ1-5, with D uncertain. V shed 0 bases and J shed 6 bases, with 12 bases lying between them. Germline values: CDR1 SGHTA, CDR2 FQGNSA. CDR3 length: 15 residues. This chain's CDR3 is CASSLALRAGQPQHF. For the CDR3, the DNA is TGTGCCAGCAGCTTAGCGCTAAGGGCAGGTCAGCCCCAGCATTTT.

The genes are TRBV5-6 and TRBJ2-7, with no clear D. The length of the CDR3 is 13 residues. V shed 0 bases and J shed 3 bases, with 7 bases lying between them. From germline, CDR1 is SGHDT and CDR2 YYEEEE. The CDR3 coding sequence is TGTGCCAGCAGCTTGGAACAGAGCTACGAGCAGTACTTC. Translating it yields CASSLEQSYEQYF.

This clone was observed a handful of times. The chain has TRBV11-2 and TRBJ2-2; tentatively, D is TRBD1 (6 bases). The germline gives CDR1 SGHAT, CDR2 FQNNGV. The V end was cut by 8 bases, the J end by 6 bases, with 19 bases between. CDR3 length equals 15 residues. The CDR3 loop is CASSGTQGHAGELFF. In nucleotides, the CDR3 is TGTGCCAGCTCAGGAACCCAGGGGCATGCCGGGGAGCTGTTTTTT.

This clone has a single count. V usage is TRBV7-2 and J usage is TRBJ1-1; D may be TRBD1 (5 bases). V was cut by 4 bases and J by 7 bases, with 16 bases left in between. The length of the CDR3 is 14 residues. The germline V gene encodes CDR1 SGHTA and CDR2 FQGNSA. The CDR3 sequence is CASSSTSGRGEAFF. CDR3 DNA: TGTGCCAGCAGCTCGACATCGGGAAGGGGTGAAGCTTTCTTT.

With regard to this clone: At one boundary the junction diverges from the germline segment, which might be a read error. Other DNA sequences in the same sample also yield this CDR3. V is TRBV29-1 and J is TRBJ2-7; 9 bases line up with TRBD2. The CDR3 contains 17 residues. Looked up from germline, CDR1 is SQVTM and CDR2 is ANQGSEA. The CDR3 spells CSVEGLAGSSHSYEQYF. In DNA, the CDR3 is TGCAGCGTTGAAGGTCTAGCGGGGAGCTCGCATTCCTACGAGCAGTACTTT.